This TCR beta chain was sequenced for a study of regulatory T cells in long-lasting Graves disease. This clonotype was counted between two and nine times. In building TCR beta libraries, iRepertoire HTBI primers were used together with Arm-PCR of CDR3 regions. TCRdb fed the multiplex PCR reads into MiXCR, producing one record per CDR3 protein. The sample comprises 300,000 to 500,000 distinct CDR3 sequences, roughly 20% of which are singletons, and about a fifth rests with the top ten. The time point is: persistent/refractory GD, antithyroid drugs over 5 years with positive TRAb. TCR sequences were obtained from RNA taken from PBMCs. The CDR3 is 14 amino acids. Germline CDR1 reads MNHEY; CDR2 reads SVGEGT. The germline V and J ends were trimmed by 7 bases and 3 bases, with 15 bases remaining between them.

Source: peripheral blood mononuclear cells (PBMCs), taken when the disease was refractory, from a patient treated with antithyroid drugs. The clonotype comes from a female donor with Graves disease. The chain combines TRBV6-2 or TRBV6-3 with TRBJ2-5; a possible D gene is TRBD2 (5 bases). The DNA of the CDR3 is TGTGCCAGCATCGGTCCTCGGGGAAAAGAGACCCAGTACTTC. It specifies CASIGPRGKETQYF.